Sequencing of this T cell receptor (beta chain) was carried out in a study of neurological immune-mediated disorders. The CDR3 is 13 amino acids. The germline V gene encodes CDR1 LNHNV and CDR2 YYDKDF (reference sequence). This clonotype showed up many times. Germline and junction disagree at one end, which may indicate a read error. TCRdb processed the 5' RACE reads anew with MiXCR; each CDR3 protein has one entry. The sample shows roughly 41,000 distinct CDR3 sequences, less than 2% of them seen only once. The V and J genes are TRBV15 and TRBJ1-5; D remains unclear. The specimen was PBMCs. This clonotype was obtained from a woman between 40 and 50 years old with multiple sclerosis. The CDR3 reads CATSRDFRAHEDF. CDR3 coding DNA: TGTGCCACCAGCAGAGATTTTCGGGCACACGAAGATTTT.